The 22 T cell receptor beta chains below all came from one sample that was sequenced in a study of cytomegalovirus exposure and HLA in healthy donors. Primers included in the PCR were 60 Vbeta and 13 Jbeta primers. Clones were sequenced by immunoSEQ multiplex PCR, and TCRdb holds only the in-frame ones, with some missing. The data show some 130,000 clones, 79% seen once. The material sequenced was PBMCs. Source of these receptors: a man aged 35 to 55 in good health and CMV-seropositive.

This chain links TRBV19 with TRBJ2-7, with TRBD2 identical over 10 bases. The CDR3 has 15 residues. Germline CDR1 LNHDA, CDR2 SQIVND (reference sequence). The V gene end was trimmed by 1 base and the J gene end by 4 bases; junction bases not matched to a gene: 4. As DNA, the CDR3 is TGTGCCAGTAGTATAGCTAGCGGGAGTTCTTACGAGCAGTACTTC. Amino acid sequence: CASSIASGSSYEQYF.

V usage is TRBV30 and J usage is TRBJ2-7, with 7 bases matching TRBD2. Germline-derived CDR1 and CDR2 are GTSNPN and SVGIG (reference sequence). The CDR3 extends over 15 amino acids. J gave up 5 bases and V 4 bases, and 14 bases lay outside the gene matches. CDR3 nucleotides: TGTGCCTGGATCAACCCAGGACTAGGGGTCGACGAGCAGTACTTC. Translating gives CAWINPGLGVDEQYF.

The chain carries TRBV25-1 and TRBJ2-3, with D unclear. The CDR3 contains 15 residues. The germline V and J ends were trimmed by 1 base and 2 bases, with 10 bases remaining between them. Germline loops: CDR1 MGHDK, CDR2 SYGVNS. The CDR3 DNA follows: TGTGCCAGCAGTGAATGGCTTGGTAACACAGATACGCAGTATTTT. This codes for CASSEWLGNTDTQYF.

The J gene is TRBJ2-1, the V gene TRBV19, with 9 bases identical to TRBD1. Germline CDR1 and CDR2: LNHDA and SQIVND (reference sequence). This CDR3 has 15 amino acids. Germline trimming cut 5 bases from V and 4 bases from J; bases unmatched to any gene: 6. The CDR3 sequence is CASSPGQGLYNEQFF. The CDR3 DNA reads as TGTGCCAGTAGTCCGGGACAGGGACTTTACAATGAGCAGTTCTTC.

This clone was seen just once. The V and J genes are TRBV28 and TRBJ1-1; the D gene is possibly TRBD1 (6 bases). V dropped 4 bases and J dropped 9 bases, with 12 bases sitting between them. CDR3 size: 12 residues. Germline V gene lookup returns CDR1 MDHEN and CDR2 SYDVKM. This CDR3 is CASSSPGTKAFF. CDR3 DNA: TGTGCCAGCAGTTCCCCCGGGACAAAAGCTTTCTTT.

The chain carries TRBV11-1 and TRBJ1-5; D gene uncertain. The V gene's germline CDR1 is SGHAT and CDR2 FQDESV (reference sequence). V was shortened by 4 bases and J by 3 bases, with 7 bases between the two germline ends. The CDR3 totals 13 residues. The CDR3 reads CASSWTSNQPQHF. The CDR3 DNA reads TGTGCCAGCAGCTGGACTTCCAATCAGCCCCAGCATTTT.

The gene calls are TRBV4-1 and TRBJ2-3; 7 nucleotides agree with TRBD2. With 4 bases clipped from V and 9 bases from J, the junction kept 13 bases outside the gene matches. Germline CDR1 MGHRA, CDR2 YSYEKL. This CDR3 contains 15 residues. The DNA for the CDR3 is TGCGCCAGCAGCCTTGACTCCACCGGGACTACGACGCAGTATTTT. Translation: CASSLDSTGTTTQYF.

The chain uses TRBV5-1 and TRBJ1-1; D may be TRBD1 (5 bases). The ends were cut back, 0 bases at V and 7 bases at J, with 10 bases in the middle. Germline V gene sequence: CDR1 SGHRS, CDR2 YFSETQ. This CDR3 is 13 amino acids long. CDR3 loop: CASSLEVGGEAFF. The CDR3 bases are TGCGCCAGCAGCTTGGAGGTGGGGGGTGAAGCTTTCTTT.

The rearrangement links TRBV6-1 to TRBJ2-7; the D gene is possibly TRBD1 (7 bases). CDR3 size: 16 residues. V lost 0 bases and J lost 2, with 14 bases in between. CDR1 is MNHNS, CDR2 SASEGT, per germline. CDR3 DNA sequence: TGTGCCAGCAGTGAAGCCGGAGGGCAGGGGGCCTACGAGCAGTACTTC. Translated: CASSEAGGQGAYEQYF.

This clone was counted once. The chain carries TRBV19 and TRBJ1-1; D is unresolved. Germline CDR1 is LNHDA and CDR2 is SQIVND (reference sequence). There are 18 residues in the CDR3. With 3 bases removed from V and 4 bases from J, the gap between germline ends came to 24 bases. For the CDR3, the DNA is TGTGCCAGTAGTATTTGGGCCCCGAGAGGGCGGGGAGGCACTGAAGCTTTCTTT. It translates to CASSIWAPRGRGGTEAFF.

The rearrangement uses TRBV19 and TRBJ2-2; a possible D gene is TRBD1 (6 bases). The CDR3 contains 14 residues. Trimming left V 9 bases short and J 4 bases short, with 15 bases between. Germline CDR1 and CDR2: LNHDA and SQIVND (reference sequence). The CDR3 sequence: CASGTGPTTGELFF. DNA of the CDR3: TGTGCCAGCGGTACAGGGCCCACCACCGGGGAGCTGTTTTTT.

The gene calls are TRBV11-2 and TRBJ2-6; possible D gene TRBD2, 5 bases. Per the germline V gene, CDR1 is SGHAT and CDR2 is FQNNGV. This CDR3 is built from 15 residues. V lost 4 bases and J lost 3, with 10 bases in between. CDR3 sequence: CASSSLAVGANVLTF. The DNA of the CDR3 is TGTGCCAGCAGCTCCCTAGCTGTTGGGGCCAACGTCCTGACTTTC.

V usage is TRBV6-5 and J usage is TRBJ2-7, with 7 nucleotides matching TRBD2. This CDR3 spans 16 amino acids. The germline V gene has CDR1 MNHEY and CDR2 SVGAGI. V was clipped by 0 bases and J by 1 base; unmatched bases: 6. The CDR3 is CASSYSPSGASYEQYF. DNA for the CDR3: TGTGCCAGCAGTTACTCGCCTAGCGGAGCTTCCTACGAGCAGTACTTC.

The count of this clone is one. CDR3 bases: TGTGCCAGCAGTTTAGGGGACACCCTGGTGAACACTGAAGCTTTCTTT. Translated: CASSLGDTLVNTEAFF. V and J are TRBV28 and TRBJ1-1, with a tentative D call TRBD1 (6 bases). The V end was cut by 2 bases, the J end by 0 bases, with 13 bases between. Per the germline V gene, CDR1 is MDHEN and CDR2 is SYDVKM. This CDR3 is 16 amino acids long.

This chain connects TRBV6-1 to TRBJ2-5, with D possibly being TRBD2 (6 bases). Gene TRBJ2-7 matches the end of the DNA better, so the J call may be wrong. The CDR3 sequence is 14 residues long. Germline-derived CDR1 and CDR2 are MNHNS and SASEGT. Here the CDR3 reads CAIGSVWTTYEQYF. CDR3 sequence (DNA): TGTGCCATCGGGAGTGTGTGGACTACCTACGAGCAGTACTTC.

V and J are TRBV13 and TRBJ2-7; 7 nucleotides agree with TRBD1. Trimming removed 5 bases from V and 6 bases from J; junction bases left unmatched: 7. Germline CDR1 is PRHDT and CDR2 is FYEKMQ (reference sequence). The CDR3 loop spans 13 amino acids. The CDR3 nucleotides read TGTGCCAGCAGCGACAGGGTTGGGCGCGAGCAGTACTTC. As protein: CASSDRVGREQYF.

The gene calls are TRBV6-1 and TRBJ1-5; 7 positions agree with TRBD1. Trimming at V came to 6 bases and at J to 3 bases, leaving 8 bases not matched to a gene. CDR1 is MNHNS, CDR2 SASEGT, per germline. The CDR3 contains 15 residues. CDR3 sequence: CASSSRTGDNQPQHF. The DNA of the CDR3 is TGTGCCAGCAGCAGCAGGACAGGTGACAATCAGCCCCAGCATTTT.

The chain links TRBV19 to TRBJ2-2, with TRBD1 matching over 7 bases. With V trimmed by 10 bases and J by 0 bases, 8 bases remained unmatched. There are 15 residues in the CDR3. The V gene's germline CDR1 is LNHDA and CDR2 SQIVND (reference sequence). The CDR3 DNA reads TGTGCCACCAGTTTTGACAGGGCGAACACCGGGGAGCTGTTTTTT. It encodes CATSFDRANTGELFF.

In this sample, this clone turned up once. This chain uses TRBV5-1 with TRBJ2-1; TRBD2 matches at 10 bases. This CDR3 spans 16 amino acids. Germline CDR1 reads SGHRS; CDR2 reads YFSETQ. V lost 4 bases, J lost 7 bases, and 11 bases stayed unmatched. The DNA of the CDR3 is TGCGCCAGCAGCCGCGCCGGACTAGCGGAGGGGAATGAGCAGTTCTTC. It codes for CASSRAGLAEGNEQFF.

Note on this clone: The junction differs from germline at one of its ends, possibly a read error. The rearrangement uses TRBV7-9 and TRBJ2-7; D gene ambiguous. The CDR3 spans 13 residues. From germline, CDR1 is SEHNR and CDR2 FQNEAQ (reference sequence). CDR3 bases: TGTTCCAGCAGCCCACGCGGCGAGTACGAGCAGTACTTC. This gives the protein CSSSPRGEYEQYF.

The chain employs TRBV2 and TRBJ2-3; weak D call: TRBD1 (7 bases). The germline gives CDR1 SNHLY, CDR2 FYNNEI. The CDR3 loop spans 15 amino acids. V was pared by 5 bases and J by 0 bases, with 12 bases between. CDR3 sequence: CASSRGDSSTDTQYF. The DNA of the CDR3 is TGTGCCAGCAGTCGCGGGGACAGTAGCACAGATACGCAGTATTTT.

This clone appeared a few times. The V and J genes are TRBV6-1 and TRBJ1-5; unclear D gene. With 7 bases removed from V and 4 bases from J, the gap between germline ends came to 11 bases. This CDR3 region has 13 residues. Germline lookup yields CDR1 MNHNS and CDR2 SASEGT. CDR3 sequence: CASNGQLNQPQHF. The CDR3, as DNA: TGTGCCAGCAATGGGCAGTTAAATCAGCCCCAGCATTTT.